These 6 T cell receptor beta chains share one sample of origin, sequenced in a study of CXCR3-negative and CXCR3-positive naive CD8 T cells (dated by TCRdb to the late 2010s). The sample was run on a NextSeq 550. The Human TCR Profiling Kit (MiLaboratory) was used to prepare UMI-labeled 5' RACE TRB cDNA libraries. TCRdb reprocessed the reads, reporting each CDR3 protein sequence once and no DNA. This sample's table has entries for tens of thousands of distinct CDR3 sequences. Of the sample, less than 5% falls within the top ten clones. The material sequenced was naive CXCR3- CD8+ T cells from blood. Per the publication, the cell subset or site label means: CD45RO-CCR7+CD27+CD95- naive CD8+ T cells lacking CXCR3 (TNR3-). The receptors come from a human donor in good health. Some clones in this sample may be carry-over from other donors' samples.

J is TRBJ2-2 and V is TRBV7-2; TCRdb returns TRBD1, unconfirmable since there is no DNA. From germline, CDR1 is SGHTA and CDR2 FQGNSA. The CDR3 has 14 amino acids. CDR3 loop: CASSSTGNTGELFF.

The rearrangement joins TRBV7-6 to TRBJ2-7; as DNA is missing, the TRBD1 call by TCRdb cannot be tested. Germline values: CDR1 SGHVS, CDR2 FNYEAQ. CDR3 size: 17 residues. This CDR3 reads CASSRGLDRGDYYEQYF.

The CDR3 reads CASSFYGGTTDTQYF. The chain is built from TRBV5-1 and TRBJ2-3; checking the TCRdb D call of TRBD1 is not possible without DNA. The CDR3 extends over 15 amino acids. Germline V CDR1 and CDR2: SGHRS, YFSETQ.

This chain links TRBV23-1 with TRBJ2-2; TCRdb lists TRBD2, though no DNA is available to test this call. TRBV23-1 is filed as an ORF, its function uncertain. The CDR3 has 16 amino acids. The CDR3 protein is CARRPSTSGGAGELFF.

The chain's CDR3 is CASSTGGGNNEQFF. The V gene is TRBV4-1, the J gene TRBJ2-1; the TCRdb D gene call, TRBD1, has no DNA to confirm it. Germline V CDR1 and CDR2: MGHRA, YSYEKL. CDR3 length equals 14 residues.

The genes are TRBV12-3 or TRBV12-4 and TRBJ1-1. The CDR3 has 13 residues. The chain's CDR3 is CASSSQGSTEAFF.